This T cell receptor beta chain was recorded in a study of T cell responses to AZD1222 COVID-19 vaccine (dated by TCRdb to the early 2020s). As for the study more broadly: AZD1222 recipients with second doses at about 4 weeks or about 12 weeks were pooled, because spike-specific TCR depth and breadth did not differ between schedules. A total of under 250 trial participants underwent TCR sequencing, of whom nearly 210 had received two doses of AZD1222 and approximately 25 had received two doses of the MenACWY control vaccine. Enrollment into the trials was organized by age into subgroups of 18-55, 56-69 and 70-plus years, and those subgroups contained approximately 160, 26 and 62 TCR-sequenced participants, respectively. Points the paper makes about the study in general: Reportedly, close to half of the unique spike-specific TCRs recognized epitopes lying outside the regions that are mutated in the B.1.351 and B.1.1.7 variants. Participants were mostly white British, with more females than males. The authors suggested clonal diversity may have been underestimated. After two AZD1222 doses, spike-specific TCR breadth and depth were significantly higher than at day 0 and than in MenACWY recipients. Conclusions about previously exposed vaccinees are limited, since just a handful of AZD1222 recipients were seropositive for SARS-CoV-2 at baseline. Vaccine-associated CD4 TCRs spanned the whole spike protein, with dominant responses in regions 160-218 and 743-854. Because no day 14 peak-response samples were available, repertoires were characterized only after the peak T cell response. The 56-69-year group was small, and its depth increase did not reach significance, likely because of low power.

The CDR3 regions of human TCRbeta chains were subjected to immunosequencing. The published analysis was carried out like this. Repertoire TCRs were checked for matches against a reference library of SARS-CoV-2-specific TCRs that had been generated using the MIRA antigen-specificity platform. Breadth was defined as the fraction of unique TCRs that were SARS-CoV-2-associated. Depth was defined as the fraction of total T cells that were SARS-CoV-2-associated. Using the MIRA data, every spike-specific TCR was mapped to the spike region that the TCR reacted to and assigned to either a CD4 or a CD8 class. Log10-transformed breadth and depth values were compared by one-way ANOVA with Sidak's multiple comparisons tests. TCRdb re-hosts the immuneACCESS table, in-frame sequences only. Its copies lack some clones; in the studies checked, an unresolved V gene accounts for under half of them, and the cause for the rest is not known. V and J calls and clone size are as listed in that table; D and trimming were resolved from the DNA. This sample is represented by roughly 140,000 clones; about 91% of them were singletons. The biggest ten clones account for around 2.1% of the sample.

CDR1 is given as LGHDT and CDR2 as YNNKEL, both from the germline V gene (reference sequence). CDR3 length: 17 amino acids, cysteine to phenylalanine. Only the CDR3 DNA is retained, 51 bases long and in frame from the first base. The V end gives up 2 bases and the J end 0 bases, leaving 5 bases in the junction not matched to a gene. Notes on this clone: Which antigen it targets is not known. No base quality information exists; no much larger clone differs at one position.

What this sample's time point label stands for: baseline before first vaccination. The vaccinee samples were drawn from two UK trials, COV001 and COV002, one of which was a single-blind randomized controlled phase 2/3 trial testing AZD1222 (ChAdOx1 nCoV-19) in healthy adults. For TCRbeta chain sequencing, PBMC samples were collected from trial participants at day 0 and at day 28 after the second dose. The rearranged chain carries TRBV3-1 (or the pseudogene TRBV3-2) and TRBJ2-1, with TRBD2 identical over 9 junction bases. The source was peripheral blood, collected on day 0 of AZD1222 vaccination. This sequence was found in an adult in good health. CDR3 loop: CASSQLAGLSSYNEQFF. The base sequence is TGTGCCAGCAGCCAACTAGCGGGACTGAGCTCCTACAATGAGCAGTTCTTC.